Each of the 18 T cell receptor beta chains below was sequenced from the same sample in a study of vaccination effects on CD4 cells after COVID-19 (dated by TCRdb to between 2021 and 2022). Their antigens remain unidentified. The library was built by means of the immunoSEQ multiplex PCR assay. Here the immuneACCESS table is served through TCRdb, limited to in-frame sequences with V and J called. Missing clones are a known gap in these copies; in checked studies unresolved V genes cover under half, and the rest lacks a known reason. The sample data list about 74,000 clones, and roughly three quarters of these were observed just once. The top ten hold roughly 2% of the sample. After about 9 days of culture, CD4+ T cells were isolated with the EasySep CD4+ T cell isolation kit. This specimen consisted of CD4+ T cells from PBMCs cultured without peptide, obtained before COVID-19 vaccination. Source of these receptors: a human donor who received a COVID-19 vaccine.

The genes are TRBV29-1 and TRBJ1-4; 7 nucleotides align to TRBD1. Losses at the gene ends were 4 bases for V and 4 bases for J; bases not matched to a gene: 9. This CDR3 is 15 amino acids long. The germline V gene has CDR1 SQVTM and CDR2 ANQGSEA. CDR3 region: CSVVAQTGNNEKLFF. CDR3 coding DNA: TGCAGCGTTGTAGCCCAGACAGGGAATAATGAAAAACTGTTTTTT.

V and J are TRBV29-1 and TRBJ2-3, with TRBD2 identical over 7 bases. Germline V gene data show CDR1 as SQVTM and CDR2 as ANQGSEA. The V segment lost 6 bases and the J segment 0 bases; nucleotides outside the gene matches: 6. This CDR3 has 14 amino acids. CDR3 amino acids: CSVRRLASTDTQYF. In DNA form, the CDR3 reads TGCAGCGTCCGCAGACTAGCAAGCACAGATACGCAGTATTTT.

This chain uses TRBV19 with TRBJ1-6, with TRBD1 matching over 8 bases. V lost 8 bases to trimming and J lost 7 bases; unmatched junction nucleotides: 13. Germline V gene data show CDR1 as LNHDA and CDR2 as SQIVND (reference sequence). CDR3 size: 16 residues. The CDR3 loop is CASGRDRSAFNSPLHF. As DNA, the CDR3 is TGTGCCAGTGGCCGGGACAGGTCAGCCTTCAATTCACCCCTCCACTTT.

This chain uses TRBV5-1 with TRBJ2-3; TRBD2 matches at 14 bases. Germline assignment: CDR1 SGHRS and CDR2 YFSETQ. The length of the CDR3 is 17 residues. With 2 bases clipped from V and 4 bases from J, the junction kept 6 bases outside the gene matches. The CDR3 loop is CASSFRLAGGRADTQYF. In nucleotides, the CDR3 is TGCGCCAGCAGCTTCCGACTAGCGGGGGGGAGAGCAGATACGCAGTATTTT.

The chain joins TRBV7-3 to TRBJ2-3; D gene ambiguous. Between the trimmed V and J ends, which lost 5 bases and 6 bases, there was a span of 9 bases. The CDR3 spans 12 residues. Per germline, CDR1 SGHTA and CDR2 FQGTGA. CDR3 nucleotides: TGTGCCAGCAGCGTCCCTGGGGATACGCAGTATTTT. Its translation: CASSVPGDTQYF.

The chain links TRBV4-1 to TRBJ2-3, with D perhaps TRBD2 (5 bases). The germline V gene encodes CDR1 MGHRA and CDR2 YSYEKL. With 1 base removed from V and 4 bases from J, the gap between germline ends came to 18 bases. This CDR3 region has 17 residues. The CDR3 DNA is TGCGCCAGCAGCCAAGTAGTCGATCGGAGGTCAGCAGATACGCAGTATTTT. It yields the protein CASSQVVDRRSADTQYF.

The chain employs TRBV18 and TRBJ1-5; 12 nucleotides line up with TRBD1. The CDR3 contains 16 residues. Per the germline V gene, CDR1 is KGHSH and CDR2 is LQKENI. The trim removed 2 bases at V and 5 bases at J, leaving 4 bases unmatched. CDR3: CASSPGTGGLDQPQHF. CDR3 in DNA: TGTGCCAGCTCACCAGGGACAGGGGGCTTAGATCAGCCCCAGCATTTT.

J is TRBJ1-5 and V is TRBV19; no firm D call. The germline V and J ends were trimmed by 6 bases and 10 bases, with 19 bases remaining between them. The CDR3 runs to 14 residues. The V gene's germline CDR1 is LNHDA and CDR2 SQIVND (reference sequence). CDR3 sequence reads: CASSDGRGISPQHF. The CDR3 region has the DNA TGTGCCAGTAGCGACGGACGGGGAATCAGCCCCCAGCATTTT.

This clone was counted a few times. The CDR3 spells CASSLRVQGEQFF. CDR3 DNA sequence: TGTGCCAGCAGTCTTAGAGTACAGGGTGAGCAGTTCTTC. The V and J genes are TRBV6-2 or TRBV6-3 and TRBJ2-1; D possibly corresponds to TRBD1 (6 bases). Trimming stripped 5 bases from V and 9 bases from J, with 14 bases between. The CDR3 length is 13 residues. Germline lookup yields CDR1 MNHEY and CDR2 SVGEGT.

The rearrangement links TRBV9 to TRBJ2-1; no definite D call. Germline-derived CDR1 and CDR2 are SGDLS and YYNGEE. The CDR3 has 12 amino acids. The V end was cut by 3 bases, the J end by 6 bases, with 7 bases between. CDR3 sequence reads: CASSGPFNEQFF. The CDR3 DNA is TGTGCCAGCAGCGGACCGTTCAATGAGCAGTTCTTC.

The chain links TRBV27 to TRBJ1-2; D may be TRBD1 (6 bases). In germline, CDR1 is MNHEY, CDR2 SMNVEV (reference sequence). The CDR3 has 13 residues. V was pared by 3 bases and J by 7 bases, with 12 bases between. The chain's CDR3 is CASSFAGAGGYTF. CDR3 sequence (DNA): TGTGCCAGCAGTTTCGCGGGGGCGGGTGGCTACACCTTC.

CDR3 nucleotides: TGTGCCAGCAGCTTGTTCGAGGGGGCCCACGAGCAGTACGTC. This translates into CASSLFEGAHEQYV. The chain couples TRBV11-2 to TRBJ2-7; 7 nucleotides agree with TRBD1. CDR3 length equals 14 residues. The junction had 7 bases not matched to a gene; V was cut back by 3 bases and J by 5 bases. Germline V CDR1 and CDR2: SGHAT, FQNNGV.

The chain recombines TRBV2 with TRBJ2-7; the D is unclear. The CDR3 extends over 14 amino acids. Trimming shortened V by 3 bases and J by 5 bases, and 14 bases separated the two germline ends. Germline CDR1 reads SNHLY; CDR2 reads FYNNEI. The CDR3 protein is CASSDSLPRDEQYV. The CDR3 DNA is TGTGCCAGCAGTGATTCCCTGCCACGAGACGAGCAGTACGTC.

This chain links TRBV7-2 with TRBJ2-7; the match to TRBD2 covers 9 bases. CDR3 length: 15 amino acids. CDR1 is SGHTA and CDR2 is FQGNSA in the germline V gene. The junction had 4 bases not matched to a gene; V was cut back by 1 base and J by 3 bases. The CDR3 DNA reads as TGTGCCAGCAGCTTAGATACTAGCGGGTACTACGAGCAGTACGTC. Amino acid sequence: CASSLDTSGYYEQYV.

The chain couples TRBV5-1 to TRBJ2-5, with a possible D match to TRBD1 (6 bases). The CDR3 contains 15 residues. The V gene's germline CDR1 is SGHRS and CDR2 YFSETQ. V was cut by 4 bases and J by 6 bases, with 19 bases left in between. In DNA form, the CDR3 reads TGCGCCAGCAGCCCTAACTGGGCAGGGGTTCAGACCCAGTACTTC. Its protein product is CASSPNWAGVQTQYF.

The chain is built from TRBV10-2 and TRBJ2-3; TRBD2 is a possible D gene (5 bases). Looked up from germline, CDR1 is WSHSY and CDR2 is SAAADI. V lost 3 bases and J 8 bases, leaving 15 bases between the germline ends. There are 14 residues in the CDR3. CDR3 nucleotide sequence: TGCGCCAGCAGTGAACTCGGGGAAGAGGGTACGCAGTATTTT. Translation gives CASSELGEEGTQYF.

This clone showed up just a few times. The rearrangement links TRBV5-1 to TRBJ2-6; D remains ambiguous. V was clipped by 0 bases and J by 0 bases, with 7 bases between them. CDR1 and CDR2 from the germline V gene are SGHRS and YFSETQ. The CDR3 has 16 amino acids. DNA for the CDR3: TGCGCCAGCAGCTTGGCTTCTGCCTCTGGGGCCAACGTCCTGACTTTC. Its protein is CASSLASASGANVLTF.

The chain carries TRBV6-1 and TRBJ1-5; D is unresolved. Trimming removed 1 base at V and 5 bases at J, with 3 bases between. The CDR3 length is 12 residues. Germline lookup yields CDR1 MNHNS and CDR2 SASEGT. The CDR3 nucleotides read TGTGCCAGCAGTGAAGAATATCAGCCCCAGCATTTT. This sequence encodes CASSEEYQPQHF.